This T cell receptor beta chain was identified in a study of PD-L1 blockade in urothelial cancer. Study context: The patients first took atezolizumab in 2014, receiving 1,200 mg intravenously every 3 weeks. Across blood samples, T cells had a median count of 141,255.

The data were produced by immunoSEQ multiplex PCR, yet TCRdb's version contains in-frame clones alone and is incomplete. The sample has 35,000 to 50,000 clones; about four fifths are singletons. The CDR3 contains 18 residues. V was shortened by 5 bases and J by 0 bases, with 17 bases between the two germline ends. Germline CDR1 reads SGHAT; CDR2 reads FQNNGV. Study results and limitations: Tumor-linked clones in blood grew more by 3 weeks in durable-benefit patients.

This clone came up once. Its specificity is not known. This chain joins TRBV11-2 and TRBJ2-6, with D perhaps TRBD1 (6 bases). Material: PBMCs, obtained around atezolizumab (anti-PD-L1) treatment. This sequence was found in a man between 65 and 85 years old with urothelial cancer. The CDR3 coding sequence is TGTGCCAGCAGCCCCGACCGCACAGGGATCTCTGGGGCCAACGTCCTGACTTTC. Translated: CASSPDRTGISGANVLTF.